The T cell receptor beta chain under discussion was sequenced for a study of monozygotic twins with inflammatory bowel disease. No DNA is given; TCRdb re-called the 5' RACE reads and lists each CDR3 protein once. Its clone listing holds roughly 330,000 distinct CDR3 sequences. CDR3 size: 14 residues. From germline, CDR1 is SGHRS and CDR2 YFSETQ. This clonotype was sampled from a human donor with ulcerative colitis or Crohn's disease, or a healthy co-twin of an affected twin (not recorded which). The rearrangement links TRBV5-1 to TRBJ2-3; as DNA is missing, the TRBD2 call by TCRdb cannot be tested. The sample consisted of blood. The CDR3 protein is CASSSGTSGTAQYF.